This T cell receptor (beta chain) emerged from a study of blood T cell repertoires in COVID-19. The overall study: COVID-19 samples from acute and convalescent phases originated in the United States, Italy and Spain.

Measured with immunoSEQ multiplex PCR; TCRdb has only the in-frame clones, and not every one. The sample holds 50,000 or so clones, 75% to 85% seen once. Germline assignment: CDR1 MGHRA and CDR2 YSYEKL. CDR3 length equals 16 residues. Unmatched junction bases numbered 12, after V lost 6 bases and J lost 4 bases. The chain is built from TRBV4-1 and TRBJ2-7, with 10 nucleotides matching TRBD2. The source is a man in his forties with acute or convalescent COVID-19. Sequenced material: peripheral blood. DNA of the CDR3: TGCGCCAGCAGTTCCCACCTAGCGGGAGACTTTTACGAGCAGTACTTC. Translation gives CASSSHLAGDFYEQYF.